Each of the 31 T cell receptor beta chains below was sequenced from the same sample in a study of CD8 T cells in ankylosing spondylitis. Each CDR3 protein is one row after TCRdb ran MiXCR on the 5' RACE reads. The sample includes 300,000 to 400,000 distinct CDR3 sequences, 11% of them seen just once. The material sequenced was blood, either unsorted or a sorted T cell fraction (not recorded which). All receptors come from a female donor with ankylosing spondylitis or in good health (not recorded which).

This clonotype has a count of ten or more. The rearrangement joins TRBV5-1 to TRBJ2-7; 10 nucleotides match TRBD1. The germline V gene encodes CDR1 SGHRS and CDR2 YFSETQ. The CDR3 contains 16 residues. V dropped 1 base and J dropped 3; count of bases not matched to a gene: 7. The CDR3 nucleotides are TGCGCCAGCAGCTTGAGGATGGGGACAGGGGACTACGAGCAGTACTTC. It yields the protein CASSLRMGTGDYEQYF. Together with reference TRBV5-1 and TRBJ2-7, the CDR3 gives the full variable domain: KAGVTQTPRYLIKTRGQQVTLSCSPISGHRSVSWYQQTPGQGLQFLFEYFSETQRNKGNFPGRFSGRQFSNSRSEMNVSTLELGDSALYLCASSLRMGTGDYEQYFGPGTRLTVT.

CDR3 residues: CASSKQRSGANVLTF. In DNA, the CDR3 is TGTGCCAGCAGCAAACAGCGATCTGGGGCCAACGTCCTGACTTTC. This chain links TRBV7-2 with TRBJ2-6; no clear D. The CDR3 is 15 amino acids. In germline, CDR1 is SGHTA, CDR2 FQGNSA. V lost 5 bases, J lost 1 base, and 9 bases lay in between.

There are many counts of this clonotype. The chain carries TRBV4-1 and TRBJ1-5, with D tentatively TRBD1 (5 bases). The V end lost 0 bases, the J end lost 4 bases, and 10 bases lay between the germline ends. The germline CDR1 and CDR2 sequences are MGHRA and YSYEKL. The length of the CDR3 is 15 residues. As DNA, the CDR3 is TGCGCCAGCAGCCAAGATCGGGCAGGGAATCAGCCCCAGCATTTT. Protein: CASSQDRAGNQPQHF.

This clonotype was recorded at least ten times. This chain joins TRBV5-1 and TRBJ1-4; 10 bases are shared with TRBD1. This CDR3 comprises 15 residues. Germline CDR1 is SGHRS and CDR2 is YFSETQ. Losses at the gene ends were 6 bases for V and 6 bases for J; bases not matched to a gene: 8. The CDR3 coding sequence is TGCGCCAGCACCCCCGGTGGGACAGGGGATGAAAAACTGTTTTTT. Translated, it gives CASTPGGTGDEKLFF. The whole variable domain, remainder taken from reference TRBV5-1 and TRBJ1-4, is KAGVTQTPRYLIKTRGQQVTLSCSPISGHRSVSWYQQTPGQGLQFLFEYFSETQRNKGNFPGRFSGRQFSNSRSEMNVSTLELGDSALYLCASTPGGTGDEKLFFGSGTQLSVL.

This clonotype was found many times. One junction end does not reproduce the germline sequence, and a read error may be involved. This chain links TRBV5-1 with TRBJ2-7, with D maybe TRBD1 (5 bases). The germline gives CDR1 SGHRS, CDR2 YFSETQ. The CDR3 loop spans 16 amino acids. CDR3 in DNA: TGCGCCAGCAGTCGCGACAGTGCACCTCCCTCCGACGAGCAGTACTTC. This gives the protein CASSRDSAPPSDEQYF.

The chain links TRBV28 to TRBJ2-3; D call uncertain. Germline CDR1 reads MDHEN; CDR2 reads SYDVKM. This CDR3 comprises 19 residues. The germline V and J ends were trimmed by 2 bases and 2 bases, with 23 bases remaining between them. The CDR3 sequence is CASSLESKLLLGFTDTQYF. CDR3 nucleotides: TGTGCCAGCAGTTTAGAATCTAAGCTTCTCTTGGGGTTCACAGATACGCAGTATTTT.

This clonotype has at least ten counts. The CDR3 here is CASSPEGLVGQETQYF. CDR3 nucleotides: TGCGCCAGCAGCCCAGAGGGCCTCGTGGGTCAAGAGACCCAGTACTTC. The chain carries TRBV4-1 and TRBJ2-5; weak D call: TRBD2 (5 bases). The CDR3 loop spans 16 amino acids. In germline, CDR1 is MGHRA, CDR2 YSYEKL. V shed 4 bases and J shed 2 bases, with 17 bases lying between them.

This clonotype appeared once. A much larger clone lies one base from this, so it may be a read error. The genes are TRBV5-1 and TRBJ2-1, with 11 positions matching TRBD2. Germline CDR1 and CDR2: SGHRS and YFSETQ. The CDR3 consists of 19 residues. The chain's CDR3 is CASSLRPSGGFSDYNEQSF. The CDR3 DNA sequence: TGCGCCAGCAGCTTGAGGCCTAGCGGGGGGTTTTCGGATTACAATGAGCAGTCCTTC.

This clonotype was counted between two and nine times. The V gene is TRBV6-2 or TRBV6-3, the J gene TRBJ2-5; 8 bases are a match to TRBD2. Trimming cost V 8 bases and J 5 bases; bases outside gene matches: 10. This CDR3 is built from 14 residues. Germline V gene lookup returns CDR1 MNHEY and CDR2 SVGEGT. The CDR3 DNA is TGTGCCAGCTATCGAGCGGGAGTTTTGGAGACCCAGTACTTC. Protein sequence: CASYRAGVLETQYF.

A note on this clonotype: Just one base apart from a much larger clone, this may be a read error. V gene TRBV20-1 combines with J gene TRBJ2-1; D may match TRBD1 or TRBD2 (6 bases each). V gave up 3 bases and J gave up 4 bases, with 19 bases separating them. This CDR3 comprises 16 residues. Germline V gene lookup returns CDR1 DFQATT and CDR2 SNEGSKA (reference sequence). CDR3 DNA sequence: TGCAGTGCTAGTGGCTCCCTAGGGGGGTTTTACAATGAGCAGTTCTTC. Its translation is CSASGSLGGFYNEQFF.

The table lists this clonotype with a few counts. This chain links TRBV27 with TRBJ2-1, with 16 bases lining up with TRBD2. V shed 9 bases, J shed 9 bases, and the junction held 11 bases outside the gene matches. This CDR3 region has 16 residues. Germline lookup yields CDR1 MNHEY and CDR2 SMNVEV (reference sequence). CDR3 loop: CASTPAGTSGRGEQFF. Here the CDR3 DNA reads TGTGCCAGTACCCCTGCGGGGACTAGCGGGAGGGGTGAGCAGTTCTTC.

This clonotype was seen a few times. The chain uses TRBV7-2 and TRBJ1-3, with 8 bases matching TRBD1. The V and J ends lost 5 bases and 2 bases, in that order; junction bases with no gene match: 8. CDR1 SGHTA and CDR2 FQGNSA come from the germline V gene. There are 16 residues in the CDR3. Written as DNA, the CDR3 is TGTGCCAGCAGCGGAAGCCAGGGGGCGGCTGGAAACACCATATATTTT. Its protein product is CASSGSQGAAGNTIYF.

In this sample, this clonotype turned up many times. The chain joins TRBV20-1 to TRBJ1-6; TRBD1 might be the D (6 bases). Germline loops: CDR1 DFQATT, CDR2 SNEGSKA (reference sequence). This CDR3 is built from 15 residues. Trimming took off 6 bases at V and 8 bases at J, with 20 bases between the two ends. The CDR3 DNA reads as TGCAGTGCCCCCTTAGTACAGGGCGTTGATTCACCCCTCCACTTT. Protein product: CSAPLVQGVDSPLHF.

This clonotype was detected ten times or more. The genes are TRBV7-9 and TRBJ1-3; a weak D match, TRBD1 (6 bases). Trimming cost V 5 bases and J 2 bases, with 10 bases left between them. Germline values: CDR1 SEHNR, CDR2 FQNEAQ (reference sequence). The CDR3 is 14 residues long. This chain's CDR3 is CASSQTGPGNTIYF. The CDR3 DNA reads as TGTGCCAGCAGCCAGACAGGACCTGGAAACACCATATATTTT.

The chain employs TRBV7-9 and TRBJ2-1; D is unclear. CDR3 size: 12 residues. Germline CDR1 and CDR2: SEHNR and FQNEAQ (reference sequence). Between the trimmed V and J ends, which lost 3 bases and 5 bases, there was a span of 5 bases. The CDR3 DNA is TGTGCCAGCAGCTTCCGGGACAATGAGCAGTTCTTC. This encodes CASSFRDNEQFF.

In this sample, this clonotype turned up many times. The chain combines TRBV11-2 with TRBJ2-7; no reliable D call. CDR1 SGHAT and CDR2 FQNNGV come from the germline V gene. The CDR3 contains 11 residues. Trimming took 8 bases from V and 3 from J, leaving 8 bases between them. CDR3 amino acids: CASPPGYEQYF. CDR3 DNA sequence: TGTGCCAGCCCTCCGGGCTACGAGCAGTACTTC.

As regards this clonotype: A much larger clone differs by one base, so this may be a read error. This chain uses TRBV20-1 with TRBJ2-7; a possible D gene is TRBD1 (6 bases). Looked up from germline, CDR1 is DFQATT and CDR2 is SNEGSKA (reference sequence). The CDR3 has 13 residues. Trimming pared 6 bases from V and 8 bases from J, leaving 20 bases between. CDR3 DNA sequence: TGCAGTGCGGGGGCATCTCCTCTGTACAAGCAGTACTTC. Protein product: CSAGASPLYKQYF.

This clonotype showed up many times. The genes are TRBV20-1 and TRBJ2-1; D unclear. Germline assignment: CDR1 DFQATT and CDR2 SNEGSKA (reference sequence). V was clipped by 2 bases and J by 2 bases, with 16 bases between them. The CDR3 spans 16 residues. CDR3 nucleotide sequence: TGCAGTGCTAGATCCGACTCTACCGTTACCTACAATGAGCAGTTCTTC. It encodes CSARSDSTVTYNEQFF.

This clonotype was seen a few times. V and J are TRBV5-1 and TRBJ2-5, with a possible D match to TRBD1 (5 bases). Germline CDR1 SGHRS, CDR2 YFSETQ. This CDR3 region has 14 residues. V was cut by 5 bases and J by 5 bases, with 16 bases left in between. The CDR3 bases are TGCGCCAGCAGGACAGCCAACATGGGCGAGACCCAGTACTTC. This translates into CASRTANMGETQYF.

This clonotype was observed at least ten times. Here the CDR3 reads CASTIITGQGVREQYF. As DNA, the CDR3 is TGCGCCAGCACCATTATCACGGGACAGGGGGTTCGCGAGCAGTACTTC. The rearrangement joins TRBV10-2 to TRBJ2-7; TRBD1 matches at 11 bases. The junction had 14 bases not matched to a gene; V was cut back by 7 bases and J by 6 bases. Germline-derived CDR1 and CDR2 are WSHSY and SAAADI. The CDR3 is 16 residues long.

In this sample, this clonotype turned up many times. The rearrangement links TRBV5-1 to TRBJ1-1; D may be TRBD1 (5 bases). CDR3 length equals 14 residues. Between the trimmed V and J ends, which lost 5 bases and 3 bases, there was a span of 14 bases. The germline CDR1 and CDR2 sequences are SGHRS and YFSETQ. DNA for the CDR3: TGCGCCAGCAGGCCGGGACGGGCGGACACTGAAGCTTTCTTT. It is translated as CASRPGRADTEAFF.

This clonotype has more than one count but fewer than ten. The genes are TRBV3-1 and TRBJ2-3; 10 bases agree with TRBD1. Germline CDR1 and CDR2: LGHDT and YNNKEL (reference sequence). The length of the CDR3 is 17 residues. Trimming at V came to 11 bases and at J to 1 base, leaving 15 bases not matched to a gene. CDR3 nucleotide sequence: TGTGCCTCCACCCAACTCCGTGGACAGGGGGGCACAGATACGCAGTATTTT. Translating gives CASTQLRGQGGTDTQYF.

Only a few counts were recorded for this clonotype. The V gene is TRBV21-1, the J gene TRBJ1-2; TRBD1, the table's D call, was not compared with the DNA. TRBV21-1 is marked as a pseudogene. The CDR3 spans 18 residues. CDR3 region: CASRGEGTGRPVVYGYTF. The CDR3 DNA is TGTGCCAGCAGAGGGGAGGGGACAGGTCGACCCGTAGTCTATGGCTACACCTTC.

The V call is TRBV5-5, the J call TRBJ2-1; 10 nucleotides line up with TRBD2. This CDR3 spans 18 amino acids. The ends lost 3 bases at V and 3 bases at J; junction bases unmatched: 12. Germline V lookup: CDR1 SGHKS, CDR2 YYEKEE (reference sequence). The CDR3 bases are TGTGCCAGCAGCTATAAACCGGGACTAGCGTACATCTACAATGAGCAGTTCTTC. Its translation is CASSYKPGLAYIYNEQFF.

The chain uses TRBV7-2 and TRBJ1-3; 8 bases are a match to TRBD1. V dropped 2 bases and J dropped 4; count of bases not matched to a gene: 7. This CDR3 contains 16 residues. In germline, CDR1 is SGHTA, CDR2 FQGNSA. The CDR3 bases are TGTGCCAGCAGCTTACACAGGGGGTCCTCCGGAAACACCATATATTTT. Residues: CASSLHRGSSGNTIYF.

As DNA, the CDR3 is TGCAGTGCTAGGGACAGGGCCTATGGCTACACCTTC. As protein: CSARDRAYGYTF. The V gene is TRBV20-1, the J gene TRBJ1-2; 8 bases line up with TRBD1. J gave up 4 bases and V 3 bases, and 1 base lay outside the gene matches. Germline CDR1 and CDR2: DFQATT and SNEGSKA (reference sequence). The CDR3 is made up of 12 amino acids.

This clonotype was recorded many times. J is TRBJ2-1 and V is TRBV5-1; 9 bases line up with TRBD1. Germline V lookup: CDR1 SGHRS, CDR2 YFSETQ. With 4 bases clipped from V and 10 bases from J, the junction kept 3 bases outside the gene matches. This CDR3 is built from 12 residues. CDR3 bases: TGCGCCAGCAGCGGGACAGGGCCCGAGCAGTTCTTC. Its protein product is CASSGTGPEQFF.

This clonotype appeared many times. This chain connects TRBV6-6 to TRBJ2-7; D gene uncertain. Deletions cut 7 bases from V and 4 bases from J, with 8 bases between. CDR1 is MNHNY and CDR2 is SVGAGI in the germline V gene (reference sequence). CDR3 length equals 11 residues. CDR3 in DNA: TGTGCCAGCACCGAAAAATACGAGCAGTACTTC. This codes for CASTEKYEQYF.

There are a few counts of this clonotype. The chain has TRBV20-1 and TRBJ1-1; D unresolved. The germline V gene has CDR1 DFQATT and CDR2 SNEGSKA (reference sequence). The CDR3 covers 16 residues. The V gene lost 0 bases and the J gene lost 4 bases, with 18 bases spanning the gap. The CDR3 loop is CSARDRGRRMGTEAFF. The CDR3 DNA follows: TGCAGTGCTAGAGACCGGGGTCGCCGGATGGGCACTGAAGCTTTCTTT.

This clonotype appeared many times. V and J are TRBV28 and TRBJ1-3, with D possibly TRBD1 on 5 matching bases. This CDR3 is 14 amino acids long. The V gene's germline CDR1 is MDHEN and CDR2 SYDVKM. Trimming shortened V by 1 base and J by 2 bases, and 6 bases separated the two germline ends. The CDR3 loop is CASSLSGAGNTIYF. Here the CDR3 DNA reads TGTGCCAGCAGTTTATCGGGGGCTGGAAACACCATATATTTT.

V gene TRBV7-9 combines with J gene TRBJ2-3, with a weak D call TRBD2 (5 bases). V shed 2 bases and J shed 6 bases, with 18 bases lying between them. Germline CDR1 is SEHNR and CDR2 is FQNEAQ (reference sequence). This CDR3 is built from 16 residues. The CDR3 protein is CASSLPGGLASDTQYF. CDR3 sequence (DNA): TGTGCCAGCAGCTTACCGGGTGGGCTAGCATCCGATACGCAGTATTTT.